This T cell receptor beta chain originates from a study of CD8 T cells in ankylosing spondylitis. This CDR3 comprises 11 residues. Per the germline V gene, CDR1 is SQVTM and CDR2 is ANQGSEA. Trimming pared 5 bases from V and 4 bases from J, leaving 9 bases between. TCRdb analysed the 5' RACE reads with MiXCR anew, one entry per CDR3 protein. Of roughly 36,000 distinct CDR3 sequences in the sample, 14% are singletons; the top ten hold approximately 35%. This clonotype was found a few times. The sequencing input was blood. The receptor's source is a male donor with ankylosing spondylitis or in good health (not recorded which). The chain has TRBV29-1 and TRBJ2-7, with D possibly TRBD1 on 6 matching bases. Written as DNA, the CDR3 is TGCAGCGTTTTGACAGGATACGAGCAGTACTTC. It is translated as CSVLTGYEQYF.